Listed below are T cell receptor beta chains from one sample, sequenced in a study of shared clonotypes between healthy human individuals. Using immunoSEQ multiplex PCR, the repertoire was profiled, and TCRdb retains in-frame clones only, with some absent. This sample has around 580,000 clones; roughly 98% occur once, and the top ten carry 0.3%. Sequencing was carried out using naive CD8+ T cells sorted from blood. All receptors come from a man aged 30-40 years in good health. CDR3s leave out the opening cysteine and the closing phenylalanine or tryptophan. Each record gives: CDR3 protein, CDR3 length, D gene, V gene, J gene. D genes are given only for firm matches.

CDR3: AWAEASYEQY
length: 10
D: -
V: TRBV30
J: TRBJ2-7

CDR3: ASSLGQGFSGANVLT
length: 15
D: -
V: TRBV28
J: TRBJ2-6

CDR3: AIRSPENIQY
length: 10
D: -
V: TRBV10-3
J: TRBJ2-4

CDR3: ASSYNQPQH
length: 9
D: -
V: TRBV6-1
J: TRBJ1-5

CDR3: ASSLGQGYTEAF
length: 12
D: TRBD1
V: TRBV6-1
J: TRBJ1-1

CDR3: ASRDLTGNTGELF
length: 13
D: -
V: TRBV10-2
J: TRBJ2-2

CDR3: SVEGDHTANTGELF
length: 14
D: -
V: TRBV29-1
J: TRBJ2-2

CDR3: ASSSGTTITEAF
length: 12
D: -
V: TRBV27
J: TRBJ1-1

CDR3: ASSYSRLPDPYEQY
length: 14
D: -
V: TRBV6-5
J: TRBJ2-7

CDR3: ASSLPQGAGEKLF
length: 13
D: TRBD1
V: TRBV28
J: TRBJ1-4

CDR3: ASSAVGRGNEQF
length: 12
D: -
V: TRBV7-9
J: TRBJ2-1

CDR3: ASSTSLAGEDNEQF
length: 14
D: TRBD2
V: TRBV7-9
J: TRBJ2-1

CDR3: ASSLATAQETQY
length: 12
D: -
V: TRBV7-9
J: TRBJ2-5

CDR3: AISDTSGRSTGELF
length: 14
D: TRBD2
V: TRBV10-3
J: TRBJ2-2

CDR3: ASSYSRGYGYT
length: 11
D: -
V: TRBV6-5
J: TRBJ1-2

CDR3: ASSHERDYEQY
length: 11
D: -
V: TRBV9
J: TRBJ2-7

CDR3: ASGTGDSNQPQH
length: 12
D: -
V: TRBV27
J: TRBJ1-5

CDR3: ASSSRGANSNQPQH
length: 14
D: -
V: TRBV13
J: TRBJ1-5

CDR3: SVVLAGHGVIQY
length: 12
D: TRBD2
V: TRBV29-1
J: TRBJ2-4

CDR3: ASSLGPNPNTDTQY
length: 14
D: -
V: TRBV28
J: TRBJ2-3

CDR3: ASSSALEGGYEQY
length: 13
D: -
V: TRBV5-1
J: TRBJ2-7

CDR3: ASSPTLMGDTQY
length: 12
D: -
V: TRBV13
J: TRBJ2-3

CDR3: ASSPPIYSNQPQH
length: 13
D: -
V: TRBV7-8
J: TRBJ1-5

CDR3: ASALYSSYNEQF
length: 12
D: -
V: TRBV2
J: TRBJ2-1

CDR3: ASSSVAGVREQF
length: 12
D: TRBD2
V: TRBV27
J: TRBJ2-1

CDR3: ASSFRAGGTDTQY
length: 13
D: TRBD2
V: TRBV5-4
J: TRBJ2-3

CDR3: ASSAGYEQY
length: 9
D: -
V: TRBV5-1
J: TRBJ2-7

CDR3: ASSPLGDQPQH
length: 11
D: -
V: TRBV7-8
J: TRBJ1-5

CDR3: ASSYRTSGYNEQF
length: 13
D: TRBD2
V: TRBV7-9
J: TRBJ2-1

CDR3: ASSLGLGDRGYEQY
length: 14
D: TRBD1
V: TRBV13
J: TRBJ2-7

CDR3: ASSARVGGPQH
length: 11
D: -
V: TRBV7-9
J: TRBJ1-5

CDR3: ASSSGTGGYYEQY
length: 13
D: TRBD1
V: TRBV13
J: TRBJ2-7

CDR3: ASSHSVTDTQY
length: 11
D: -
V: TRBV27
J: TRBJ2-3

CDR3: ASSPAGRPMRATEAF
length: 15
D: -
V: TRBV2
J: TRBJ1-1

CDR3: ASSSRQPGGQGGAETQY
length: 17
D: TRBD1
V: TRBV9
J: TRBJ2-5

CDR3: ASSSTLAGGLGDEQF
length: 15
D: TRBD2
V: TRBV7-9
J: TRBJ2-1

CDR3: ASSPGLALETQY
length: 12
D: TRBD2
V: TRBV6-5
J: TRBJ2-5

CDR3: ASSSRDRAHTYEQY
length: 14
D: TRBD1
V: TRBV28
J: TRBJ2-7

CDR3: ASSSGLATYEQY
length: 12
D: TRBD2
V: TRBV13
J: TRBJ2-7

CDR3: ASSQVANGANVLT
length: 13
D: -
V: TRBV4-1
J: TRBJ2-6

CDR3: ASSLDPRVRYEQY
length: 13
D: -
V: TRBV5-4
J: TRBJ2-7

CDR3: ASSVTSGQGIYEQY
length: 14
D: TRBD2
V: TRBV5-1
J: TRBJ2-7

CDR3: AVSEPSGWIYEQY
length: 13
D: TRBD2
V: TRBV7-8
J: TRBJ2-7

CDR3: ASSLYRDRGVRQY
length: 13
D: TRBD1
V: TRBV5-8
J: TRBJ2-7

CDR3: ASSFRDGYEQY
length: 11
D: -
V: TRBV19
J: TRBJ2-7

CDR3: ASSLGLSNQPQH
length: 12
D: -
V: TRBV27
J: TRBJ1-5

CDR3: ASSLPPEETQY
length: 11
D: -
V: TRBV11-2
J: TRBJ2-5

CDR3: ASSPMGGEQY
length: 10
D: -
V: TRBV7-3
J: TRBJ2-7

CDR3: ASSLGGRVGLPGELF
length: 15
D: -
V: TRBV11-3
J: TRBJ2-2

CDR3: ASSPRGHIESEKLF
length: 14
D: -
V: TRBV9
J: TRBJ1-4

CDR3: ASSLVGADFTDTQY
length: 14
D: -
V: TRBV5-1
J: TRBJ2-3

CDR3: ASSYSGRVSGYGYT
length: 14
D: -
V: TRBV6-5
J: TRBJ1-2

CDR3: ASSLGGTIGELF
length: 12
D: -
V: TRBV11-2
J: TRBJ2-2

CDR3: ASSSVSLSEQY
length: 11
D: -
V: TRBV27
J: TRBJ2-7

CDR3: ASSSRDRSGELF
length: 12
D: TRBD1
V: TRBV9
J: TRBJ2-2

CDR3: ASSVGWGGSSYNEQF
length: 15
D: TRBD2
V: TRBV9
J: TRBJ2-1

CDR3: ASSQGEVEQY
length: 10
D: -
V: TRBV11-2
J: TRBJ2-7

CDR3: ASSYGGGTMNTEAF
length: 14
D: -
V: TRBV6-5
J: TRBJ1-1

CDR3: ASRQDPSSYNEQF
length: 13
D: -
V: TRBV7-2
J: TRBJ2-1

CDR3: ASSPGGLGNTIY
length: 12
D: -
V: TRBV18
J: TRBJ1-3